The rows below give T cell receptor beta chains drawn from one sample of a study of CD8 T cells in Susac syndrome. TCRdb analysed the immunoSEQ multiplex PCR reads with MiXCR anew, one entry per CDR3 protein. The sample gives around 200,000 distinct CDR3 sequences, just under 95% of which show up once; around 0.1% is in the top ten. Sequencing was performed on CD4+ T cells from PBMCs. The receptor source for this set is a human donor with Susac syndrome. The CDR3 runs from the conserved cysteine through the conserved F or W. D genes are given only for firm matches. Clone size, where shown, is once, few, many, or a class for clones that have expanded.

TRBJ2-2 TRBD2 . TRBV7-8 TGTGCCAGCAGCTTGAGAAGCGGGGTGAACACCGGGGAGCTGTTTTTT CASSLRSGVNTGELFF
TRBJ2-5 TRBD1 . TRBV7-2 TGTGCCAGCAGCTCCCAGAACCGGGACAGGGGGCGGGAGACCCAGTACTTC CASSSQNRDRGRETQYF
TRBJ1-6 TRBD1 . TRBV29-1 TGCAGCGTCCGGGACAGGGATTCACCCCTCCACTTT CSVRDRDSPLHF
TRBJ1-5 . . TRBV19 TGTGCCAGTAGCCCCCGGGACGGTAGCAATCAGCCCCAGCATTTT CASSPRDGSNQPQHF
TRBJ2-1 TRBD1 . TRBV13 TGTGCCAGCAGCCCCGCCCCCGGACAGGGGTACGGGCAGTTCTTC CASSPAPGQGYGQFF
TRBJ1-5 . . TRBV4-1 TGCGCCAGCAGCCAAGTATGGGGTAGCAATCAGCCCCAGCATTTT CASSQVWGSNQPQHF
TRBJ1-2 TRBD1 . TRBV18 TGTGCCAGCTCACCATTGCAGGGGGCGTCGGTCGGCTACACCTTC CASSPLQGASVGYTF
TRBJ2-1 TRBD2 . TRBV9 TGTGCCAGCAGCGTATCCACCCGTACGCGGACTAGCGGGACCTACAATGAGCAGTTCTTC CASSVSTRTRTSGTYNEQFF
TRBJ1-4 TRBD1 once TRBV4-2 TGTGCCAGCAGCCCCGAGACAGGGTACGTTGAAAAACTGTTTTTT CASSPETGYVEKLFF
TRBJ2-1 TRBD2 . TRBV6-1 TGTGCCAGCACTGGGAGGGGACTAGCGGGGGGGGTTTCGTACAATGAGCAGTTCTTC CASTGRGLAGGVSYNEQFF
TRBJ2-5 . once TRBV16 TGTGCCAGCAGCCAATCCAGGAGTTCGGAGACCCAGTACTTC CASSQSRSSETQYF
TRBJ2-7 . . TRBV13 TGTGCCAGCAGCTTTAGGCCCCTCCGGGACGACTACGAGCAGTACTTC CASSFRPLRDDYEQYF
TRBJ2-7 TRBD1 once TRBV18 TGTGCCAGCTCAGGTCCGGGACAGGGCGACGAGCAGTACTTC CASSGPGQGDEQYF
TRBJ2-3 . . TRBV5-6 TGTGCCAGCAGCCATCGGGAACACGATACGCAGTATTTT CASSHREHDTQYF
TRBJ2-7 . . TRBV3-1 TGTGCCAGCAGCCAAAATCTTAGGTCTAGCGCTACCTACGAGCAGTACTTC CASSQNLRSSATYEQYF
TRBJ1-1 TRBD1 . TRBV20-1 TGCAGTGCTAGATCGGGACAGGGTTCCACTGAAGCTTTCTTT CSARSGQGSTEAFF
TRBJ2-1 . . TRBV23-1 TGCGCCAGCAGTAGGACTGTGGCCTACAATGAGCAGTTCTTC CASSRTVAYNEQFF
TRBJ2-1 . . TRBV30 TGTGCCTGGAGTAGAGTAGCTGGGGGGCTGGATGAGCAGTTCTTC CAWSRVAGGLDEQFF
TRBJ2-1 . . TRBV15 TGTGCCACCAGCAAAGATTCGGATGAGCAGTTCTTC CATSKDSDEQFF
TRBJ2-7 . . TRBV30 TGTGCCTGGAGTGTACCGGGGAGCTCCTACGAGCAGTACTTC CAWSVPGSSYEQYF
TRBJ2-7 TRBD2 . TRBV7-2 TGTGCCAGCAGCCCCGGACTAGCGGGGGTCTACGAGCAGTACTTC CASSPGLAGVYEQYF
TRBJ2-4 . . TRBV12-3/TRBV12-4 TGTGCCAGCAGTTTGTTCGGGGAAACCAAAAACATTCAGTACTTC CASSLFGETKNIQYF
TRBJ1-2 . once TRBV10-3 TGTGCCATCAGTGAGGTGACGGGGCTTGATGGCTACACCTTC CAISEVTGLDGYTF
TRBJ2-5 . . TRBV21-1 TGTGCCAGCAGCAAGGTCCGCCGACAGGGGGATGTGGAGACCCAGTACTTC CASSKVRRQGDVETQYF
TRBJ1-2 . . TRBV5-4 TGTGCCAGCAGCTTTGATAACCAGGGGCGGGGTGGCTACACCTTC CASSFDNQGRGGYTF
TRBJ2-7 . once TRBV18 TGTGCCAGCTCACCGGACGGAGCTCTCTACGAGCAGTACTTC CASSPDGALYEQYF
TRBJ2-7 . . TRBV12-3/TRBV12-4 TGTGCCAGCAGTTTATACTCTACCTACGAGCAGTACTTC CASSLYSTYEQYF
TRBJ1-1 TRBD1 . TRBV7-9 TGTGCCAGCAGCTTGGACAGGGTGTTCACTGAAGCTTTCTTT CASSLDRVFTEAFF
TRBJ2-5 TRBD2 . TRBV20-1 TGCAGTGCTAGGACTCTAGCGGGAGGGAGAGAGACCCAGTACTTC CSARTLAGGRETQYF
TRBJ1-6 . . TRBV7-6 TGTGCCAGCAGCTTAGGTCCATTGGGGGCAGATAATTCACCCCTCCACTTT CASSLGPLGADNSPLHF
TRBJ1-4 . once TRBV19 TGTGCCAGTTCTGGGACAACTAATGAAAAACTGTTTTTT CASSGTTNEKLFF
TRBJ2-2 . . TRBV3-1 TGTGCCAGCAGCCAAGATCTCTACGGGGGCCTTAAGGTCGGGGAGCTGTTTTTT CASSQDLYGGLKVGELFF
TRBJ2-3 TRBD2 . TRBV7-9 TGTGCCAGCAGCTCTAGCGGGGGCAGAGCTAGCACAGATACGCAGTATTTT CASSSSGGRASTDTQYF
TRBJ2-3 . . TRBV29-1 TGCAGCGTGGAGCAGGGAGATACGCAGTATTTT CSVEQGDTQYF
TRBJ1-4 . . TRBV12-3/TRBV12-4 TGTGCCAGCAGCACGGTCCCTAGGGGTGAAAAACTGTTTTTT CASSTVPRGEKLFF
TRBJ1-6 . . TRBV4-2 TGTGCCAGCAGCCAAGATCTTGCGGGGGGGTATAATTCACCCCTCCACTTT CASSQDLAGGYNSPLHF
TRBJ1-5 . . TRBV19 TGTGCCAGTAGTCTTCCGGGGAGGGAGCAGCCCCAGCATTTT CASSLPGREQPQHF
TRBJ1-2 . . TRBV5-4 TGTGCCAGCAGCTTTCTTAACCGGGGACCATATGGCTACACCTTC CASSFLNRGPYGYTF
TRBJ2-5 . . TRBV6-6 TGTGCCAGCAGTTACCGGGGCGGGGCAGCACAAGAGACCCAGTACTTC CASSYRGGAAQETQYF
TRBJ1-2 . . TRBV10-3 TGTGCCGCGGGGAGTAACTATGGCTACACCTTC CAAGSNYGYTF
TRBJ1-5 . . TRBV15 TGTGCCACCAACCCAATCCAGCGGGGATATAGCAATCAGCCCCAGCATTTT CATNPIQRGYSNQPQHF
TRBJ2-1 . . TRBV7-2 TGTGCCAGCAGCTCGATACTTGTCTACAATGAGCAGTTCTTC CASSSILVYNEQFF
TRBJ2-1 . once TRBV29-1 TGCAGCGGGGATCAAGGGGGGAATGAGCAGTTCTTC CSGDQGGNEQFF
TRBJ2-3 . . TRBV19 TGTGCCAGTAGTATAGATAACAGGGTGGGAGATACGCAGTATTTT CASSIDNRVGDTQYF
TRBJ1-2 . once TRBV23-1 TGCGCCAGCAGTCTTCCCCAGGTGGGGGGCGCGGAAGGCTACACCTTC CASSLPQVGGAEGYTF
TRBJ2-7 . . TRBV5-4 TGTGCCAGCAGACCCGCCCCGCTTAACGAGCAGTACTTC CASRPAPLNEQYF
TRBJ2-5 TRBD1 . TRBV6-1 TGTGCCAGCAGTTTGGACAGGGGAGAGACCCAGTACTTC CASSLDRGETQYF
TRBJ2-6 . . TRBV20-1 TGCAGTGCTAGAGGGGGTATAGGTAGTGGGGCCAACGTCCTGACTTTC CSARGGIGSGANVLTF
TRBJ2-7 . . TRBV20-1 TGCAGTGCTAGTGGAGCGGTGGGCTACGAGCAGTACTTC CSASGAVGYEQYF
TRBJ2-2 TRBD1 . TRBV12-3/TRBV12-4 TGTGCCAGCAGTCTGTGGGACAGTAACACCGGGGAGCTGTTTTTT CASSLWDSNTGELFF
TRBJ2-3 . . TRBV18 TGTGCCAGCTCACCCGGTACCACAGATACGCAGTATTTT CASSPGTTDTQYF
TRBJ2-5 TRBD2 . TRBV2 TGTGCCAGCAGGATCGGACTAGCGGGAGTAGAGACCCAGTACTTC CASRIGLAGVETQYF
TRBJ1-2 . . TRBV28 TGTGCCAGCAAACTACCGACAATGCCTTATGGCTACACCTTC CASKLPTMPYGYTF
TRBJ1-2 TRBD1 . TRBV20-1 TGCAGTGCTGTCCAAGGACAGGGGGCCAGTGGCTACACCTTC CSAVQGQGASGYTF